These T cell receptor beta chains were read from a single sample in a study of cytomegalovirus exposure and HLA in healthy donors. TCRdb's copy holds only in-frame clones and misses some; the assay was immunoSEQ multiplex PCR. The sample has roughly 100,000 clones, 70% to 90% seen once; the top ten hold just over 2.5%. Sequenced material: PBMCs. The receptors come from a man in his forties in good health and CMV-seronegative. CDR3s include the opening cysteine and the closing phenylalanine or tryptophan. The D gene is left open where the match is weak. The size entry is marked missing in some rows and otherwise reads once, few, many or a size class.

abundance,d_gene,j_gene,v_gene,CDR3nt,CDR3aa
.,.,TRBJ1-1,TRBV2,TGTGCCAGCAGTGTGCAACAGGGGAACACTGAAGCTTTCTTT,CASSVQQGNTEAFF
.,.,TRBJ1-2,TRBV30,TGTGCCTGGAGTACACTAAACTATGGCTACACCTTC,CAWSTLNYGYTF
.,TRBD2,TRBJ2-5,TRBV5-1,TGCGCCAGCAGCTTTGAGATCGGGGGGGCCTTCCTTGAGACCCAGTACTTC,CASSFEIGGAFLETQYF
.,TRBD2,TRBJ2-2,TRBV4-2,TGTGCCAGCAGCCAAGAAACGGCGGCTAGCGGGGGCCTTAACACCGGGGAGCTGTTTTTT,CASSQETAASGGLNTGELFF
.,.,TRBJ1-2,TRBV5-1,TGCGCCAGCAGCTTGGCCTCCCGGACAGAGGTCTATGGCTACACCTTC,CASSLASRTEVYGYTF
once,.,TRBJ1-1,TRBV7-2,TGTGCCAGCAGCTTAGGGGCAGTTATGAACACTGAAGCTTTCTTT,CASSLGAVMNTEAFF
.,TRBD2,TRBJ2-7,TRBV29-1,TGCAGCGTTGAAAACCATGAGACTAGCGGGGGCTCCTACGAGCAGTACTTC,CSVENHETSGGSYEQYF
.,.,TRBJ2-1,TRBV25-1,TGTGCCAGCAGTGAGGCGGTCCCCTACAATGAGCAGTTCTTC,CASSEAVPYNEQFF
.,TRBD1,TRBJ1-6,TRBV7-9,TGTGCCAGCAGCTCCGGGACAGGATCTTCACCCCTCCACTTT,CASSSGTGSSPLHF
.,.,TRBJ1-4,TRBV9,TGTGCCAGCAGCGAGGCCCCTAGAATGATTGGTGAAAAACTGTTTTTT,CASSEAPRMIGEKLFF
.,.,TRBJ1-6,TRBV7-9,TGTGCCAGCAGCTTTCAGGGTGCGGCACCCCTCCACTTT,CASSFQGAAPLHF
once,TRBD1,TRBJ1-1,TRBV5-5,TGTGCCAGCAGCAGGGACAGGGGGGTGAACACTGAAGCTTTCTTT,CASSRDRGVNTEAFF
.,TRBD1,TRBJ1-2,TRBV18,TGTGCCAGCTCACCGTTAGGGACAGGCAGTACCATATCATACGGCTACACCTTC,CASSPLGTGSTISYGYTF
few,.,TRBJ2-7,TRBV5-1,TGCGCCAGCAGCTTGGGAGGGTACGAGCAGTACTTC,CASSLGGYEQYF
.,.,TRBJ1-1,TRBV5-1,TGCGCCAGCAGCCAACAGGTTCTGACAGACACTGAAGCTTTCTTT,CASSQQVLTDTEAFF
.,.,TRBJ2-5,TRBV7-9,TGTGCCAGCAGCTTAGGAGCGGTCGCGGAAGAGACCCAGTACTTC,CASSLGAVAEETQYF
few,TRBD2,TRBJ2-1,TRBV6-5,TGTGGGGCTGCAGCGGGGGGGCGGAATGAGCAGTTCTTC,CGAAAGGRNEQFF
.,TRBD2,TRBJ2-1,TRBV11-3,TGTGCCAGCAGCCTGGCGGGGGGATTTTACAATGAGCAGTTCTTC,CASSLAGGFYNEQFF
.,TRBD1,TRBJ1-2,TRBV5-8,TGTGCCAGCAGCTCCATACGAACAGGGGGCGGCTATGGCTACACCTTC,CASSSIRTGGGYGYTF
.,.,TRBJ1-5,TRBV9,TGTGCCAGCAGCGTAGGAGGAGATGCGGATCAGCCCCAGCATTTT,CASSVGGDADQPQHF
few,TRBD2,TRBJ2-1,TRBV19,TGTGCCAGTAGCAGGACTAGCGGGGGACCCCGCTACAATGAGCAGTTCTTC,CASSRTSGGPRYNEQFF
.,TRBD2,TRBJ2-3,TRBV10-1,TGCGCCAGCAGTGGATCCTCTAGCGGGGGGTATGATACGCAGTATTTT,CASSGSSSGGYDTQYF
.,.,TRBJ2-3,TRBV6-5,TGTGCCAGCAGTCTAGACAGAGGCACAGATACGCAGTATTTT,CASSLDRGTDTQYF
.,.,TRBJ2-3,TRBV6-5,TGTGCCAGCAGTTACTTCCAGGGTCACACAGATACGCAGTATTTT,CASSYFQGHTDTQYF
.,TRBD1,TRBJ2-7,TRBV27,TGTGCCAGCAGGAAGGGACAGGGGAGCTCCTACGAGCAGTACTTC,CASRKGQGSSYEQYF
.,.,TRBJ1-1,TRBV4-1,TGCGCCAGCAGCCAACCGACCGGGAGGAACACTGAAGCTTTCTTT,CASSQPTGRNTEAFF
.,.,TRBJ2-7,TRBV27,TGTGCCAGCAGACCCACCGAGAGAGACTACGAGCAGTACTTC,CASRPTERDYEQYF
few,.,TRBJ1-6,TRBV5-4,TGTGCCAGCAGCTTGGCCGGACAGCGTTATAATTCACCCCTCCACTTT,CASSLAGQRYNSPLHF
.,.,TRBJ2-7,TRBV7-2,TGTGCCAGCACCTCAAGGACTACCACCTACGAGCAGTACTTC,CASTSRTTTYEQYF
.,.,TRBJ2-3,TRBV11-2,TGTGCCAGCAGCTTAGTGGGGTGGCGGGGGCCCACAGATACGCAGTATTTT,CASSLVGWRGPTDTQYF
.,.,TRBJ1-1,TRBV2,TGTGCCAGCAAATGGGGACACCCTGAAGCTTTCTTT,CASKWGHPEAFF
.,.,TRBJ1-2,TRBV6-5,TGTGCCAGCAGTTACTCGGGTCCGGGGAACTATGGCTACACCTTC,CASSYSGPGNYGYTF
few,.,TRBJ2-5,TRBV15,TGTGCCACCAGCAGAGAGGTGAACCGGGACTTCCTGAAAGAGACCCAGTACTTC,CATSREVNRDFLKETQYF
.,.,TRBJ1-1,TRBV19,TGTGCCAGTAGTATGAGGCAGAGTCGGACTGAAGCTTTCTTT,CASSMRQSRTEAFF
.,TRBD1,TRBJ1-1,TRBV5-8,TGTGCCAGCAGCTCAAGGACAGGAGGAACTGAAGCTTTCTTT,CASSSRTGGTEAFF
few,TRBD2,TRBJ2-2,TRBV5-1,TGCGCCAGCAGCTTGGTGGCGGGGGGGACGCTAAACACCGGGGAGCTGTTTTTT,CASSLVAGGTLNTGELFF
once,.,TRBJ1-2,TRBV25-1,TGTGCCAGCAGTGAATCGAGGGTCGGCTACACCTTC,CASSESRVGYTF
once,TRBD1,TRBJ1-4,TRBV10-3,TGTGCCACAGGGAAATGGACAGGGAAGAATGAAAAACTGTTTTTT,CATGKWTGKNEKLFF
.,.,TRBJ1-2,TRBV5-1,TGCGCCAGCAGCTTGGGGGGAGGACCGCAAGGCTACACCTTC,CASSLGGGPQGYTF
once,.,TRBJ2-7,TRBV30,TGTGCCTGGAGTGTACGTTACAGAGAACCCTACGAGCAGTACTTC,CAWSVRYREPYEQYF
.,.,TRBJ1-6,TRBV7-2,TGTGCCAGCAGCTTAGTTGGGAGAAATAATTCACCCCTCCACTTT,CASSLVGRNNSPLHF
.,.,TRBJ1-1,TRBV7-9,TGTGCCAGCAGCTTAGGTACGGGTCTGAACACTGAAGCTTTCTTT,CASSLGTGLNTEAFF
.,.,TRBJ1-2,TRBV20-1,TGCAGTGCCTCGACAGATTATGGCTACACCTTC,CSASTDYGYTF
.,.,TRBJ2-5,TRBV5-6,TGTGCCAGCAGCCGAGATATCCAAGAGACCCAGTACTTC,CASSRDIQETQYF
.,TRBD2,TRBJ2-1,TRBV19,TGTGCCCTGCTGGGAGGGTCCTGGAGCTCCTACAATGAGCAGTTCTTC,CALLGGSWSSYNEQFF
few,TRBD1,TRBJ2-5,TRBV5-4,TGTGCCAGCAGCGTGACAGGGTCGGAGACCCAGTACTTC,CASSVTGSETQYF
.,.,TRBJ2-2,TRBV5-6,TGTGCCAGCAGCTCGATAATGTTTTCAGGGGAGAACACCGGGGAGCTGTTTTTT,CASSSIMFSGENTGELFF
.,TRBD2,TRBJ2-1,TRBV5-1,TGCGCCAGCACTCGAGAGACTAGCGGGGTGGTCTACAATGAGCAGTTCTTC,CASTRETSGVVYNEQFF
.,TRBD1,TRBJ2-1,TRBV7-3,TGTGCCAGCAGCGTCGGGACAGGGATCAATGAGCAGTTCTTC,CASSVGTGINEQFF
once,TRBD2,TRBJ2-7,TRBV5-1,TGCGCCAGCAGCTTGAGCAATAGCGGGGGCCAAGCCCCCTACGAGCAGTACTTC,CASSLSNSGGQAPYEQYF